This is a list of T cell receptor beta chains from one sample in a study of post-analysis software for immune sequencing data. TCRdb fed the PCR reads into MiXCR, producing one record per CDR3 protein. The sample records 350,000 to 500,000 distinct CDR3 sequences, roughly 38% being singletons. The sample taken for sequencing was blood. The source of these receptors is a girl aged 2 to 9 with multiple sclerosis. The CDR3 runs from the conserved cysteine through the conserved F or W. The D gene is left open where the match is weak. Where a row states a size, it is once, few, many or the class of an expanded clone; other rows omit it.

j_call d_call clone_size v_call cdr3_nt cdr3_aa
TRBJ2-5 . . TRBV20-1 TGCAGTACTAGAAATCTGGTGAGATTTGAGCAGTACTTC CSTRNLVRFEQYF
TRBJ1-5 . . TRBV27 TGTGCCAGCAGTTTCCAGGGCAGCAATCAGCCCCAGCATTTT CASSFQGSNQPQHF
TRBJ2-5 . . TRBV7-2 TGTGCCAGCAGCTTAGTGGGAATGGAGGCCCAGTACTTC CASSLVGMEAQYF
TRBJ2-7 TRBD1 . TRBV29-1 TGCAGCGTTCGGGACAGGGGTGCCTACGAGCAGTACTTC CSVRDRGAYEQYF
TRBJ2-1 . . TRBV2 TGTGCCAGCACGGGGGTTGAGCAGTTCTTC CASTGVEQFF
TRBJ1-5 TRBD1 . TRBV10-3 TGTGCCACCAGTGAGGGGGGACAGGGCACCAGCAATCAGCCCCAGCATTTT CATSEGGQGTSNQPQHF
TRBJ2-7 TRBD2 . TRBV9 TGTGCCAGCAGCCAAAACTCTGATAGCGGGAGAGGCCACGAGCAGTACTTC CASSQNSDSGRGHEQYF
TRBJ2-7 . . TRBV9 TGTGCCAGCAGCGGTGGACAGCTAGACTACGAGCAGTACTTC CASSGGQLDYEQYF
TRBJ1-1 . . TRBV27 TGTGCCAGCAGTTTAAGCCCCACCCTGGGCACTGAAGCTTTCTTT CASSLSPTLGTEAFF
TRBJ2-1 . . TRBV14 TGTGCCAGCAGCCACGCCCGAGGGGCTGACTACAATGAGCAGTTCTTC CASSHARGADYNEQFF
TRBJ2-7 TRBD1 . TRBV7-8 TGTGCCAGCAGTGCCACGACAGGGAGCTCCTACAATGAGCAGTACTTC CASSATTGSSYNEQYF
TRBJ2-1 TRBD2 few TRBV14 TGTGCCAGCAGCCAAGATAGGGATAGCGGGATCTACAATGAGCAGTTCTTC CASSQDRDSGIYNEQFF
TRBJ2-1 TRBD2 few TRBV5-1 TGCGCCAGCAGACTAGCGGGGGGCAACTCCTACAATGAGCAGTTCTTC CASRLAGGNSYNEQFF
TRBJ2-7 TRBD2 . TRBV6-2/TRBV6-3 TGTGCCAGCAGACACCAGACTGTGGCGGGAGGCTACGAGCAGTACTTC CASRHQTVAGGYEQYF
TRBJ2-7 . . TRBV29-1 TGCAGCGTAACGGGGAGTGGCGAGCAGTACTTC CSVTGSGEQYF
TRBJ2-1 TRBD1 . TRBV2 TGTGCCAGCAGTGAATTCGGGACAGCGTACAATGAGCAGTTCTTC CASSEFGTAYNEQFF
TRBJ1-1 . . TRBV10-3 TGTGCCACCAGTGAGTCGTTGGTGAAGAACACTGAAGCTTTCTTT CATSESLVKNTEAFF
TRBJ1-2 . . TRBV10-3 TGTGCCATCAGGGACACCCGAAACTATGGCTACACCTTC CAIRDTRNYGYTF
TRBJ1-6 . few TRBV20-1 TGCAGTGCTAGAGATAGGAGGGATCAGAGGTATTCACCCCTCCACTTT CSARDRRDQRYSPLHF
TRBJ1-5 . few TRBV6-5 TGTGCCAGCAGTACCCTTAGGACTCAGCCCCAGCATTTT CASSTLRTQPQHF
TRBJ1-2 . . TRBV28 TGTGCCAGCAGTTTTGGCCCCGGAAACTATGGCTACACCTTC CASSFGPGNYGYTF
TRBJ1-5 TRBD1 . TRBV12-5 TGTGCTAGTGGTTTGACAGGGGCGAGCAATCAGCCCCAGCATTTT CASGLTGASNQPQHF
TRBJ1-4 . . TRBV5-6 TGTGCCAGCAGCTTCGTGTCTGGGCGCGAAAAACTGTTTTTT CASSFVSGREKLFF
TRBJ2-7 TRBD1 . TRBV29-1 TGCAGCGTTGAAGGGACAGGGCCGTACAATGAGCAGTACTTC CSVEGTGPYNEQYF
TRBJ2-1 . . TRBV7-9 TGTGCCAGCAGCTTAGAGTGGCAGAGCTCCTACAATGAGCAGTTCTTC CASSLEWQSSYNEQFF
TRBJ2-1 . many TRBV9 TGTGCCAGCAGCGTTCGTAGTGAGACCCCGAATGAGCAGTTCTTC CASSVRSETPNEQFF
TRBJ2-5 TRBD2 . TRBV27 TGTGCCAGCAGTTTATCGTCCCTAGCGGGACCCCAATGGGAGACCCAGTACTTC CASSLSSLAGPQWETQYF
TRBJ2-3 . . TRBV7-9 TGTGCCAGCAGCTCCCCCACAGATACGCAGTATTTT CASSSPTDTQYF
TRBJ1-1 TRBD1 . TRBV28 TGTGCCAGTTTGTCCGGGACAGTACTGAACACTGAAGCTTTCTTT CASLSGTVLNTEAFF
TRBJ2-2 . medium-sized TRBV5-1 TGCGCCAGCAGCCTTCGGACAGTTGACACCGGGGAGCTGTTTTTT CASSLRTVDTGELFF
TRBJ2-3 TRBD2 few TRBV5-1 TGCGCCAGCAGCCCGGCACTAGCGGGAGGGGAAGATACGCAGTATTTT CASSPALAGGEDTQYF
TRBJ2-3 . few TRBV12-3/TRBV12-4 TGTGCCAGCAGGCTGACCGGAAGAGATACGCAGTATTTT CASRLTGRDTQYF
TRBJ2-3 . many TRBV7-3 TGTGCCAGCAGCCCAACTAGCACAGATACGCAGTATTTT CASSPTSTDTQYF
TRBJ2-1 . . TRBV6-5 TGTGCCAGCAGTTACTCGACGGGGCAGGTGTACAATGAGCAGTTCTTC CASSYSTGQVYNEQFF
TRBJ2-7 TRBD2 . TRBV10-3 TGTGCCATCAGTGAGTCGGGAGGGGCCGGCTACGAGCAGTACTTC CAISESGGAGYEQYF
TRBJ2-3 TRBD1 few TRBV5-5 TGTGCTAGCAGCTTGCTCCTGTCCGGGACAGGGATAAAGACAGATACGCAGTATTTT CASSLLLSGTGIKTDTQYF
TRBJ2-7 . . TRBV7-7 TGTGCTAGCAGCTTAGCGGAAGGAGCGGGCGAGCAGTACTTC CASSLAEGAGEQYF
TRBJ2-7 TRBD2 . TRBV6-6 TGTGCCAGCAGTTACCTCCAGACATCTAGCGGGGCCTACGAGCAGTACTTC CASSYLQTSSGAYEQYF
TRBJ1-5 . . TRBV6-5 TGTGCCAGCAGTTACTCACATAGCAATCAGCCCCAGCATTTT CASSYSHSNQPQHF
TRBJ1-5 . . TRBV29-1 TGCAGCGTTGATGACGGTTCCAATCAGCCCCAGCATTTT CSVDDGSNQPQHF
TRBJ2-3 TRBD2 few TRBV7-3 TGTGCCAGCAGCTCCCCGATGGGACTAGCGGCTTATAGCACAGATACGCAGTATTTT CASSSPMGLAAYSTDTQYF
TRBJ1-1 . few TRBV5-1 TGCGCCAGCAGCTTGGCCAGGGCGAGCACTGAAGCTTTCTTT CASSLARASTEAFF
TRBJ2-5 TRBD2 . TRBV29-1 TGCAGCGTTGATTTACTAGCGGGAGGTTTGGCAGGAGAGACCCGGTACTTC CSVDLLAGGLAGETRYF
TRBJ1-6 TRBD1 few TRBV20-1 TGCAGTGCTAGTAGGACAGGGCCTTTTCCCGCCCTCCACTTT CSASRTGPFPALHF
TRBJ2-5 TRBD2 . TRBV5-1 TGCGTCAGCAGCTTCCGGGGCTCTAGCGGGATGCGGGAGACCCAGTACTTC CVSSFRGSSGMRETQYF
TRBJ2-5 . few TRBV20-1 TGCAGTGCTAGACAGACAGGCGCCCTCCGGGGGACCCAGTACTTC CSARQTGALRGTQYF
TRBJ2-1 . . TRBV4-2 TGTACCAGCAGCCAAGGGAGGGGGGCTAGGGTCGGGTCGGTTGAGCAGTTCTTC CTSSQGRGARVGSVEQFF
TRBJ2-5 TRBD1 . TRBV4-2 TGTGCCAGCAGCCAAGGACTGGGACAGGGGAGGAGAGAGACCCAGTACTTC CASSQGLGQGRRETQYF
TRBJ2-1 . . TRBV5-6 TGTGCCAGCAGCTCGACAAGGAAATCCTACAATGAGCAGTTCTTC CASSSTRKSYNEQFF
TRBJ2-3 . . TRBV5-5 TGTGCCAGCAGCTTCGAGCGGAGGATGCAGTATTTT CASSFERRMQYF
TRBJ2-1 . . TRBV5-1 TGCGCCAGCAGCTTGGAAGGGGCGTACAATGAGCAGTTCTTC CASSLEGAYNEQFF
TRBJ2-1 TRBD1 . TRBV19 TGTGCCAGTAGTATAGATCTCCATACACAGGGGTATAATGAGCAGTTCTTC CASSIDLHTQGYNEQFF
TRBJ2-1 . . TRBV3-1 TGTGCCAGCAGCCAAGTTGGGATTGTGCCGTTAAAATACAATGAGCAGTTCTTC CASSQVGIVPLKYNEQFF